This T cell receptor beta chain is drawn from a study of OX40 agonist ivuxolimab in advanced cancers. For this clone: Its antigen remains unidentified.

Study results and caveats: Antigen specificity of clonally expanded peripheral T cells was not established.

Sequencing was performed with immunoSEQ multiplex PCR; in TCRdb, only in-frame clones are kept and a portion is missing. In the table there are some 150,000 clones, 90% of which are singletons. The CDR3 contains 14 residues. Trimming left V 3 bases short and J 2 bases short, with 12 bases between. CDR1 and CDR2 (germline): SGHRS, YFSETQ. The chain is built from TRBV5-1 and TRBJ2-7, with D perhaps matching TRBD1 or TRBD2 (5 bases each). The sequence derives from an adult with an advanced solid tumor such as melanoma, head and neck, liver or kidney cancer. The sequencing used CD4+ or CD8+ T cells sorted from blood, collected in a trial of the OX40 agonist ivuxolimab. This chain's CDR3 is CASSYIGTTYEQYF. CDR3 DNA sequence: TGCGCCAGCAGCTATATCGGGACCACCTACGAGCAGTACTTC.